The 17 T cell receptor beta chains reported below all come from one sample, sequenced in a study of T-cell memory formation after mild COVID-19. TCRdb used MiXCR to reprocess the 5' RACE reads, holding one entry per CDR3 protein. The sample lists nearly 200,000 distinct CDR3 sequences; about 17% were seen once. The specimen sequenced was PBMCs or a T cell subset sorted from them (not recorded which). These TCRs come from an adult woman who had mild COVID-19 (a few samples of this study predate the infection). Cell type and time point are not known.

CDR3 bases: TGTGCCAGCAGAGCCCGACAATCGCAAGAGACCCAGTACTTC. Residues: CASRARQSQETQYF. This chain connects TRBV2 to TRBJ2-5; no firm D call. The V end was cut by 6 bases, the J end by 2 bases, with 13 bases between. There are 14 residues in the CDR3. Germline lookup yields CDR1 SNHLY and CDR2 FYNNEI.

The chain recombines TRBV5-6 with TRBJ1-1, with D possibly matching TRBD1 (5 bases). Per the germline V gene, CDR1 is SGHDT and CDR2 is YYEEEE. The CDR3 loop spans 16 amino acids. Deletions cut 0 bases from V and 0 bases from J, with 12 bases between. CDR3 DNA: TGTGCCAGCAGCTTGGTCGGGGTAGGGGTGAACACTGAAGCTTTCTTT. It yields the protein CASSLVGVGVNTEAFF.

The CDR3: CATSPGPGRRTYEQYF. CDR3 sequence (DNA): TGTGCCACCAGCCCTGGACCCGGACGGCGAACCTACGAGCAGTACTTC. The V call is TRBV15, the J call TRBJ2-7, with unresolved D. Germline V gene data show CDR1 as LNHNV and CDR2 as YYDKDF (reference sequence). The CDR3 length is 16 residues. Trimming removed 5 bases from V and 2 bases from J, with 19 bases in between.

The V call is TRBV6-5, the J call TRBJ2-7, with 12 bases lining up with TRBD2. V lost 0 bases and J lost 3; bases outside the gene matches: 3. This CDR3 is 16 amino acids long. Germline assignment: CDR1 MNHEY and CDR2 SVGAGI. This chain's CDR3 is CASSYSVTSGSYEQYF. The CDR3 DNA sequence: TGTGCCAGCAGTTACTCGGTGACTAGCGGGAGCTACGAGCAGTACTTC.

The J gene is TRBJ2-3, the V gene TRBV6-5; TRBD2 matches 9 bases. J gave up 6 bases and V 6 bases, and 10 bases lay outside the gene matches. Germline V gene data show CDR1 as MNHEY and CDR2 as SVGAGI. The CDR3 sequence is 15 residues long. CDR3 nucleotides: TGTGCCAGCAGCCGCCGCGGGGGGGCCGGGGATACGCAGTATTTT. It is translated as CASSRRGGAGDTQYF.

This clonotype showed up just a few times. The chain uses TRBV10-3 and TRBJ2-7; D gene unclear. The V gene lost 3 bases and the J gene lost 2 bases, with 5 bases spanning the gap. The CDR3 covers 12 residues. The germline CDR1 and CDR2 sequences are ENHRY and SYGVKD. The CDR3 protein is CAISDRPYEQYF. Here the CDR3 DNA reads TGTGCCATCAGTGATAGGCCCTACGAGCAGTACTTC.

This clonotype was detected many times. The rearrangement joins TRBV18 to TRBJ1-1; TRBD1 agrees at 7 bases. This CDR3 region has 16 residues. The germline gives CDR1 KGHSH, CDR2 LQKENI. V lost 4 bases, J lost 1 base, and 9 bases stayed unmatched. This CDR3 reads CASSHSQGRGNTEAFF. The CDR3 bases are TGTGCCAGCTCACATTCACAGGGGCGGGGGAACACTGAAGCTTTCTTT. Looking up the rest from reference TRBV18 and TRBJ1-1 gives the full variable domain: NAGVMQNPRHLVRRRGQEARLRCSPMKGHSHVYWYRQLPEEGLKFMVYLQKENIIDESGMPKERFSAEFPKEGPSILRIQQVVRGDSAAYFCASSHSQGRGNTEAFFGQGTRLTVV.

This clonotype has more than one count but fewer than ten. This sequence joins TRBV7-3 and TRBJ2-2; 7 bases line up with TRBD1. CDR3 length equals 17 residues. Germline-derived CDR1 and CDR2 are SGHTA and FQGTGA. The V segment lost 1 base and the J segment 0 bases; nucleotides outside the gene matches: 5. CDR3 sequence (DNA): TGTGCCAGCAGCTTAAGACAGGGCACCGCGAACACCGGGGAGCTGTTTTTT. Residues: CASSLRQGTANTGELFF.

This clonotype was picked up a small number of times. The chain couples TRBV7-9 to TRBJ1-5; TRBD1 is a possible D gene (6 bases). Germline CDR1 is SEHNR and CDR2 is FQNEAQ (reference sequence). Trimming left V 5 bases short and J 0 bases short, with 29 bases between. This CDR3 has 21 amino acids. The CDR3 DNA follows: TGTGCCAGCAGCGACCACAGGGAGCCTCAACCCGCGCATTATAGCAATCAGCCCCAGCATTTT. Amino acids: CASSDHREPQPAHYSNQPQHF.

There are a few counts of this clonotype. The chain uses TRBV5-4 and TRBJ1-2; D gene uncertain. From germline, CDR1 is SGHNT and CDR2 YYREEE (reference sequence). The CDR3 length is 12 residues. V lost 3 bases to trimming and J lost 4 bases, with 7 bases between them. CDR3 protein: CASSSALYGYTF. In DNA, the CDR3 is TGTGCCAGCAGCTCAGCGCTCTATGGCTACACCTTC.

This chain connects TRBV6-1 to TRBJ1-3; D uncertain. Trimming stripped 3 bases from V and 1 base from J, with 10 bases between. This CDR3 has 15 residues. Looked up from germline, CDR1 is MNHNS and CDR2 is SASEGT. The CDR3, as DNA: TGTGCCAGCAGTGATAAGCGGGTGTCTGGAAACACCATATATTTT. Its protein product is CASSDKRVSGNTIYF.

The chain is built from TRBV5-1 and TRBJ2-5, with 14 bases aligning to TRBD2. V shed 4 bases, J shed 2 bases, and the junction held 1 base outside the gene matches. Germline CDR1 reads SGHRS; CDR2 reads YFSETQ. The CDR3 loop spans 15 amino acids. CDR3 in amino acids: CASSRLAGGQETQYF. The CDR3 DNA is TGCGCCAGCAGCCGACTAGCGGGGGGGCAAGAGACCCAGTACTTC. Full variable domain (remainder filled in from reference TRBV5-1 and TRBJ2-5): KAGVTQTPRYLIKTRGQQVTLSCSPISGHRSVSWYQQTPGQGLQFLFEYFSETQRNKGNFPGRFSGRQFSNSRSEMNVSTLELGDSALYLCASSRLAGGQETQYFGPGTRLLVL.

In its sample, this clonotype was seen a few times. The rearrangement uses TRBV4-2 and TRBJ2-3; D is perhaps TRBD2 (5 bases). Trimming shortened V by 0 bases and J by 5 bases, and 15 bases separated the two germline ends. Germline lookup yields CDR1 LGHNA and CDR2 YNFKEQ. The CDR3 totals 16 residues. The CDR3 DNA reads TGTGCCAGCAGCCAAGAGGGGAGCGCCGGGGTAGATACGCAGTATTTT. Translated: CASSQEGSAGVDTQYF.

The chain recombines TRBV10-3 with TRBJ1-1, with D possibly TRBD1 on 6 matching bases. V was pared by 6 bases and J by 6 bases, with 14 bases between. CDR1 and CDR2 from the germline V gene are ENHRY and SYGVKD. This CDR3 is built from 13 residues. The CDR3 is CAISGHGTPEAFF. The CDR3 nucleotides read TGTGCCATCAGCGGACACGGGACACCTGAAGCTTTCTTT.

This clonotype has a handful of counts. This chain joins TRBV4-2 and TRBJ2-1; D is ambiguous. Germline V gene sequence: CDR1 LGHNA, CDR2 YNFKEQ. V lost 0 bases and J lost 9, with 6 bases in between. CDR3 length: 12 residues. The CDR3 DNA reads TGTGCCAGCAGCCAAGACGTGGGTGAGCAGTTCTTC. Translation: CASSQDVGEQFF.

V and J are TRBV19 and TRBJ1-5, with D unresolved. CDR1 and CDR2 from the germline V gene are LNHDA and SQIVND (reference sequence). The CDR3 is 14 amino acids. The germline V and J ends were trimmed by 3 bases and 6 bases, with 12 bases remaining between them. The CDR3 protein is CASSIGLEGQPQHF. CDR3 DNA: TGTGCCAGTAGTATCGGTCTGGAGGGTCAGCCCCAGCATTTT. The full variable domain, in which reference TRBV19 and TRBJ1-5 provide the parts outside the CDR3, is DGGITQSPKYLFRKEGQNVTLSCEQNLNHDAMYWYRQDPGQGLRLIYYSQIVNDFQKGDIAEGYSVSREKKESFPLTVTSAQKNPTAFYLCASSIGLEGQPQHFGDGTRLSIL.

This clonotype was seen a handful of times. The chain links TRBV6-5 to TRBJ2-7; 13 bases are a match to TRBD2. V was clipped by 6 bases and J by 0 bases; unmatched bases: 2. The CDR3 loop spans 15 amino acids. The germline V gene encodes CDR1 MNHEY and CDR2 SVGAGI. Written as DNA, the CDR3 is TGTGCCAGCAGCCGGACTAGCGGGGGCTCCTACGAGCAGTACTTC. The encoded protein is CASSRTSGGSYEQYF.